This TCR beta chain was identified during a study of T cells in Graves' hyperthyroidism and ophthalmopathy. Study-level findings and limits: Ophthalmopathy onset followed model prediction by a median around six months.

This clonotype was found a few times. Its target is not known. What was amplified from RNA transcripts were TCR beta CDR3 regions. The TCR CDR3 was amplified in a first-round RT-PCR using the HTBI primer set. Via MiXCR, TCRdb re-called the multiplex PCR reads, giving one row per CDR3 protein. The sample carries 450,000 to 550,000 distinct CDR3 sequences, approximately 24% recorded once. The CDR3 loop spans 15 amino acids. The V end was cut by 1 base, the J end by 0 bases, with 10 bases between. CDR1 and CDR2 from the germline V gene are LGHDT and YNNKEL (reference sequence). Under 3 months was the duration of disease in ophthalmopathy patients, who also had a Clinical Activity Score of at least 3 and a NOSPECS grade of at least 4.

Material: blood. The chain couples TRBV3-1 to TRBJ2-7; tentative D call: TRBD2 (5 bases). The origin of this receptor is a woman under 40 with Graves' ophthalmopathy. In nucleotides, the CDR3 is TGTGCCAGCAGCCAAGGAGCGGCAAGCTCCTACGAGCAGTACTTC. It yields the protein CASSQGAASSYEQYF.